This T cell receptor beta chain comes out of a study of OX40 agonist ivuxolimab in advanced cancers. Across the study: Of mixed ages from about 20 to 90 and averaging about 56 years, the group was about 80% male. There were three patients with partial responses, one having hepatocellular carcinoma and two cutaneous melanoma.

Overall study results and limits: Both CD4+ and CD8+ T cell populations in blood had undergone clonal expansion by week 6 at 0.1 to 3.0 mg/kg. Normalized T-cell clonal expansion was also low in some nonresponders.

Notes on this clone: Its matching antigen is unknown.

This table comes from immunoSEQ multiplex PCR, and its TCRdb copy is limited to in-frame clones, with some not included. The table has about 56,000 clones, about 90% seen once. The CDR3 is 15 amino acids. From germline, CDR1 is MDHEN and CDR2 SYDVKM. Trimming at V came to 4 bases and at J to 6 bases, leaving 7 bases not matched to a gene. The rearrangement uses TRBV28 and TRBJ2-1, with TRBD2 identical over 9 bases. The sample here was CD4+ or CD8+ T cells sorted from blood, taken in a trial of the OX40 agonist ivuxolimab. The TCR originated in an adult with an advanced solid tumor such as melanoma, head and neck, liver or kidney cancer. The CDR3 coding sequence is TGTGCCAGCAGTTCGTGGGTTAGCGGGAGCAATGAGCAGTTCTTC. Translated: CASSSWVSGSNEQFF.